This entry describes one T cell receptor beta chain. No antigen is known for it. The data stem from a study of cytomegalovirus exposure and HLA in healthy donors. The germline CDR1 and CDR2 sequences are SGHNT and YYREEE (reference sequence). The CDR3 has 15 amino acids. After removal of 3 bases from V and 6 bases from J, the junction contained 9 bases not matched to a gene. Overall study results and limits: For most TCR sequences rarity was the rule, although some public TCRs occurred in many donors. Later analysis demonstrated an association between a missense DCLRE1C variant and TCR beta V- and J-gene trimming.

Vbeta (60) and Jbeta (13) primers were used in the PCR. TCRdb's copy holds only in-frame clones and misses some; the assay was immunoSEQ multiplex PCR. The sample gives 150,000 to 200,000 clones, over 60% of which show up once; about 1.5% is in the top ten. This chain connects TRBV5-4 to TRBJ2-5, with 9 bases aligning to TRBD2. This sequence originates from a man aged 18 to 29 in good health and CMV-seronegative. The sequenced sample consisted of PBMCs. The chain's CDR3 is CASSSSGIGGKTQYF. In DNA, the CDR3 is TGTGCCAGCAGCTCTAGCGGGATTGGAGGGAAGACCCAGTACTTC.